The count of the clone carrying this T cell receptor (beta chain) is one. V shed 2 bases and J 11 bases; nucleotides not matched to a gene: 6. The CDR3 spans 12 residues. Looked up from germline, CDR1 is SGHKS and CDR2 is YYEKEE (reference sequence). Sequencing used immunoSEQ multiplex PCR; TCRdb keeps in-frame clones, though not all of them. The sample includes more than 95,000 clones, just under 95% of them seen just once. This specimen belongs to a study of cytomegalovirus exposure and HLA in healthy donors. This TCR came from a woman under 30 in good health and CMV-seronegative. The sample consisted of PBMCs. The chain couples TRBV5-5 to TRBJ1-1, with 7 nucleotides matching TRBD1. CDR3 amino acids: CASSFQTGTAFF. The CDR3, as DNA: TGTGCCAGCAGCTTTCAGACAGGGACTGCTTTCTTT.